This TCR beta chain was sequenced for a study of T cell repertoires in cytomegalovirus infection. On the study more broadly: Indications came from public TCR beta signatures; they pointed to CMV infection and to a matching HLA type. Study-level points and caveats: People with CMV and the relevant HLA were identified by cumulative public TCR beta family frequency. Ex vivo responses were dominated by HLA-C-restricted CMV-specific TCR beta clonotypes.

MiXCR, applied by TCRdb to the reads, yields one record per CDR3 protein. Here the sample spans 55,000 to 70,000 distinct CDR3 sequences, 20% to 25% being singletons. As for this clonotype: Its antigen is unidentified.

This TCR derives from a human donor in good health (CMV status not recorded). Some clones in this sample may be carry-over from other donors' samples. Specimen: PBMCs, sequenced either directly or after in vitro stimulation (not recorded which).

The CDR3 coding sequence is TGCGCCAGCAGCCAGCGTGTGGACATAATATGGGGTGAAAAACTGTTTTTT. This gives the protein CASSQRVDIIWGEKLFF. The chain carries TRBV4-3 and TRBJ1-4; TRBD1 might be the D (5 bases). Between the trimmed V and J ends, which lost 3 bases and 7 bases, there was a span of 21 bases. This CDR3 contains 17 residues. The germline gives CDR1 LGHNA, CDR2 YSLEER.